A single sample gave rise to the 27 T cell receptor beta chains below, sequenced in a study of blood T cell repertoires in COVID-19. Sequenced by immunoSEQ multiplex PCR; TCRdb stores in-frame clones only, minus some. The table includes approximately 130,000 clones, 85% to 90% detected once. Input material: peripheral blood. The source is a human donor in a cohort sampled during active COVID-19.

The chain uses TRBV7-9 and TRBJ2-7, with D unclear. The CDR3 loop spans 13 amino acids. The V gene lost 4 bases and the J gene lost 3 bases, with 10 bases spanning the gap. CDR1 and CDR2 (germline): SEHNR, FQNEAQ (reference sequence). The CDR3 region is CASSSQINYEQYV. The CDR3 DNA is TGTGCCAGCAGCTCACAGATAAACTACGAGCAGTACGTC.

V and J are TRBV7-2 and TRBJ1-1, with D possibly matching TRBD1 (6 bases). The CDR3 is 12 amino acids. V lost 5 bases and J lost 10, with 14 bases in between. Germline V gene lookup returns CDR1 SGHTA and CDR2 FQGNSA. CDR3 DNA: TGTGCCAGCAGCGAGGACAGTACCCGAGCTTTCTTT. Translated, it gives CASSEDSTRAFF.

The chain is built from TRBV7-9 and TRBJ1-6, with unresolved D. The CDR3 contains 15 residues. Germline-derived CDR1 and CDR2 are SEHNR and FQNEAQ (reference sequence). Trimming pared 1 base from V and 9 bases from J, leaving 13 bases between. The CDR3 sequence: CASSLGGQSSSPLHF. The CDR3 DNA is TGTGCCAGCAGCTTAGGAGGGCAGTCATCTTCACCCCTCCACTTT. Combining the CDR3 with reference TRBV7-9 and TRBJ1-6 gives the whole variable domain DTGVSQNPRHKITKRGQNVTFRCDPISEHNRLYWYRQTLGQGPEFLTYFQNEAQLEKSRLLSDRFSAERPKGSFSTLEIQRTEQGDSAMYLCASSLGGQSSSPLHFGNGTRLTVT.

J is TRBJ1-2 and V is TRBV5-1, with 11 bases identical to TRBD1. The CDR3 is 14 amino acids. Trimming took 5 bases from V and 6 from J; bases not matched to a gene: 6. The germline V gene encodes CDR1 SGHRS and CDR2 YFSETQ. CDR3 in DNA: TGCGCCAGCAGTCCTCAGGGACAGGGGGATGGCTACACCTTC. Its translation: CASSPQGQGDGYTF.

V usage is TRBV11-3 and J usage is TRBJ1-6, with 8 bases aligning to TRBD1. Germline CDR1 reads SGHNT; CDR2 reads YENEEA. This CDR3 contains 14 residues. Trimming took 4 bases from V and 7 from J; bases not matched to a gene: 3. The CDR3 reads CASSSGGNNSPLHF. CDR3 DNA sequence: TGTGCCAGCAGCTCAGGGGGCAACAATTCACCCCTCCACTTT.

V is TRBV7-2 and J is TRBJ1-1, with D perhaps TRBD1 (5 bases). V lost 2 bases and J 7 bases, leaving 11 bases between the germline ends. CDR1 is SGHTA and CDR2 is FQGNSA in the germline V gene. The CDR3 has 13 residues. The CDR3 DNA sequence: TGTGCCAGCAGCTTAAAGCGACAGCATGAAGCTTTCTTT. Its translation is CASSLKRQHEAFF.

This chain connects TRBV2 to TRBJ1-2; TRBD1 aligns across 8 bases. J lost 8 bases, V lost 0 bases, and 11 bases had no gene match. The germline V gene has CDR1 SNHLY and CDR2 FYNNEI. The CDR3 contains 16 residues. CDR3 region: CASSEALQGAGGGYTF. CDR3 sequence (DNA): TGTGCCAGCAGTGAAGCGCTTCAGGGGGCGGGTGGAGGCTACACCTTC.

The chain combines TRBV30 with TRBJ2-3, with D possibly matching TRBD1 (6 bases). The length of the CDR3 is 14 residues. The germline V and J ends were trimmed by 5 bases and 1 base, with 13 bases remaining between them. From germline, CDR1 is GTSNPN and CDR2 SVGIG (reference sequence). CDR3 sequence reads: CAWEQGKGTDTQYF. The CDR3 DNA reads TGTGCCTGGGAACAGGGAAAGGGCACAGATACGCAGTATTTT.

The genes are TRBV23-1 and TRBJ1-2; the D is unclear. TRBV23-1 is flagged as an ORF with uncertain function. V was shortened by 2 bases and J by 1 base, with 14 bases between the two germline ends. The CDR3 consists of 16 residues. The CDR3 DNA sequence: TGCGCCAGCAGTCAACCCAGCACAGTTGTTAACTATGGCTACACCTTC. It codes for CASSQPSTVVNYGYTF.

In nucleotides, the CDR3 is TGTGCCAGCAGCCAAGCAGACAGGGTTGGCTCACCCCTCCACTTT. As protein: CASSQADRVGSPLHF. V is TRBV3-1 (or the pseudogene TRBV3-2) and J is TRBJ1-6, with 7 positions matching TRBD1. CDR1 is LGHDT, CDR2 YNNKEL, per germline (reference sequence). The CDR3 spans 15 residues. V lost 1 base to trimming and J lost 10 bases; unmatched junction nucleotides: 7.

This chain connects TRBV5-1 to TRBJ1-3; the D is unclear. The CDR3 totals 16 residues. V was cut by 1 base and J by 0 bases, with 11 bases left in between. CDR1 SGHRS and CDR2 YFSETQ come from the germline V gene. The CDR3 sequence: CASSLNQVGSGNTIYF. The CDR3, as DNA: TGCGCCAGCAGCTTGAATCAGGTCGGCTCTGGAAACACCATATATTTT.

The chain carries TRBV5-1 and TRBJ2-1; the match to TRBD2 covers 14 bases. CDR1 is SGHRS and CDR2 is YFSETQ in the germline V gene. CDR3 length: 19 amino acids. With V trimmed by 4 bases and J by 7 bases, 16 bases remained unmatched. CDR3 DNA sequence: TGCGCCAGCAGCCAATCCAAGGAGAGGACTAGCGGGAGGTTTAATGAGCAGTTCTTC. Amino acid sequence: CASSQSKERTSGRFNEQFF.

This CDR3 is CASSLQAVDYGYTF. The CDR3 DNA follows: TGTGCCAGCAGCTTACAGGCTGTGGACTATGGCTACACCTTC. The rearrangement uses TRBV13 and TRBJ1-2; D unresolved. The V gene lost 2 bases and the J gene lost 3 bases, with 10 bases spanning the gap. The CDR3 spans 14 residues. Germline assignment: CDR1 PRHDT and CDR2 FYEKMQ (reference sequence).

The CDR3 DNA follows: TGTGCCAGCTCCCCGCAGCGTGCAGAGACCCAGTACTTC. Translating gives CASSPQRAETQYF. This chain joins TRBV18 and TRBJ2-5; D unresolved. CDR3 length: 13 residues. The germline V gene encodes CDR1 KGHSH and CDR2 LQKENI. Trimming pared 6 bases from V and 4 bases from J, leaving 12 bases between.

The chain uses TRBV7-7 and TRBJ2-5, with a possible D match to TRBD2 (6 bases). Germline V gene data show CDR1 as SSHAT and CDR2 as FNYEAQ (reference sequence). Trimming stripped 5 bases from V and 5 bases from J, with 6 bases between. CDR3 size: 11 residues. The CDR3 nucleotides read TGTGCCAGCAGCGGGGGGGAGACCCAGTACTTC. Amino acid sequence: CASSGGETQYF.

V gene TRBV5-8 combines with J gene TRBJ2-7, with TRBD2 as a possible D gene (5 bases). This CDR3 is built from 15 residues. The V gene's germline CDR1 is SGHTS and CDR2 YDEGEE. Trimming removed 4 bases from V and 0 bases from J, with 14 bases in between. In DNA form, the CDR3 reads TGTGCCAGCAGCCGAGGACTTGTGAGCTCCTACGAGCAGTACGTC. This codes for CASSRGLVSSYEQYV.

This rearrangement joins TRBV3-1 (or the pseudogene TRBV3-2) to TRBJ2-1; maybe TRBD2 (6 bases). CDR3 size: 15 residues. Trimming stripped 2 bases from V and 6 bases from J, with 14 bases between. The germline gives CDR1 LGHDT, CDR2 YNNKEL (reference sequence). The CDR3 region has the DNA TGTGCCAGCAGCCAACCTACTAGCCTCCTCAATGAGCAGTTCTTC. Its protein is CASSQPTSLLNEQFF.

This clone was found once. The V gene is TRBV7-6, the J gene TRBJ2-2, with D maybe TRBD2 (6 bases). CDR1 SGHVS and CDR2 FNYEAQ come from the germline V gene. V lost 1 base, J lost 4 bases, and 13 bases lay in between. The CDR3 consists of 16 residues. The CDR3 coding sequence is TGTGCCAGCAGCTTAGTGGCGGGAAGAGGCACCGGGGAGCTGTTTTTT. This codes for CASSLVAGRGTGELFF.

This chain joins TRBV5-4 and TRBJ2-1, with 12 bases that match TRBD1. The CDR3 is 17 amino acids. The ends lost 4 bases at V and 3 bases at J; junction bases unmatched: 8. Germline CDR1 SGHNT, CDR2 YYREEE (reference sequence). The CDR3 coding sequence is TGTGCCAGCAGCGCATCGGGACAGGGGGCTAGCTACAATGAGCAGTTCTTC. This sequence encodes CASSASGQGASYNEQFF.

The CDR3 DNA sequence: TGTGCCAGCAGTTATAGTCTTGTCTACGAGCAGTACTTC. It translates to CASSYSLVYEQYF. V usage is TRBV6-5 and J usage is TRBJ2-7, with unresolved D. Germline V gives CDR1 MNHEY, CDR2 SVGAGI. This CDR3 contains 13 residues. V was clipped by 3 bases and J by 3 bases, with 9 bases between them.

The rearrangement links TRBV10-3 to TRBJ1-5, with no clear D. Trimming removed 0 bases at V and 0 bases at J, with 9 bases between. This CDR3 spans 16 amino acids. From germline, CDR1 is ENHRY and CDR2 SYGVKD. CDR3 residues: CAISESEPYSNQPQHF. As DNA, the CDR3 is TGTGCCATCAGTGAGTCGGAGCCCTATAGCAATCAGCCCCAGCATTTT.

The chain has TRBV3-1 (or the pseudogene TRBV3-2) and TRBJ2-5; weak D call: TRBD2 (5 bases). Trimming stripped 3 bases from V and 4 bases from J, with 9 bases between. This CDR3 region has 13 residues. CDR1 and CDR2 (germline): LGHDT, YNNKEL (reference sequence). CDR3 loop: CASSQTGGETQYF. The CDR3 DNA is TGTGCCAGCAGCCAGACTGGAGGAGAGACCCAGTACTTC.

V and J are TRBV7-9 and TRBJ2-5; maybe TRBD2 (5 bases). Trimming stripped 5 bases from V and 1 base from J, with 8 bases between. The CDR3 totals 13 residues. Germline assignment: CDR1 SEHNR and CDR2 FQNEAQ (reference sequence). The CDR3 region has the DNA TGTGCCAGCAGCCAAAGCGGCCAAGAGACCCAGTACTTC. Its protein is CASSQSGQETQYF.

This clone was seen a few times. The chain employs TRBV6-5 and TRBJ1-3; D not certain. Germline V gene sequence: CDR1 MNHEY, CDR2 SVGAGI. The CDR3 is 12 amino acids. Trimming took 7 bases from V and 4 from J, leaving 8 bases between them. The CDR3 DNA follows: TGTGCCAGCACGTCGGAGGGAAACACCATATATTTT. Its protein is CASTSEGNTIYF.

This clone came up once. The chain combines TRBV9 with TRBJ1-1; D perhaps matches TRBD1 (6 bases). Germline loops: CDR1 SGDLS, CDR2 YYNGEE. The CDR3 is made up of 14 amino acids. V dropped 1 base and J dropped 2 bases, with 9 bases sitting between them. The CDR3 DNA reads as TGTGCCAGCAGCGTAAGGGGGACCAACACTGAAGCTTTCTTT. This translates into CASSVRGTNTEAFF.

The chain has TRBV5-4 and TRBJ2-7; 7 positions agree with TRBD1. Trimming removed 4 bases from V and 1 base from J; junction bases left unmatched: 5. CDR1 and CDR2 from the germline V gene are SGHNT and YYREEE (reference sequence). The CDR3 totals 14 residues. DNA of the CDR3: TGTGCCAGCAGCCCAAGGGGACAGTCCTACGAGCAGTACTTC. Protein product: CASSPRGQSYEQYF.

This chain uses TRBV11-3 with TRBJ2-7; 12 nucleotides line up with TRBD2. V dropped 0 bases and J dropped 7; count of bases not matched to a gene: 10. The CDR3 length is 17 residues. The germline V gene encodes CDR1 SGHNT and CDR2 YENEEA. CDR3 in amino acids: CASSLDGLAGGAGEQYV. The CDR3 region has the DNA TGTGCCAGCAGCTTAGATGGCCTAGCGGGAGGGGCTGGTGAGCAGTACGTC.